The sequence of this T cell receptor beta chain was determined in a study of OX40 agonist ivuxolimab in advanced cancers. The overall study: Age averaged around 58 years (range roughly 23 to 80), and around 78% were male. Previous treatment with anti-PD-1, anti-PD-L1 or anti-CTLA-4 therapy was allowed; more than 35% had received some.

Sequencing used immunoSEQ multiplex PCR; TCRdb keeps in-frame clones, though not all of them. The data hold 50,000 to 70,000 clones, with around four fifths observed a single time. Germline lookup yields CDR1 LNHDA and CDR2 SQIVND (reference sequence). J lost 2 bases, V lost 1 base, and 3 bases had no gene match. This CDR3 is 15 amino acids long. Findings and limits, study-wide: At 0.1 to 3.0 mg/kg, CD4+ and CD8+ blood T cells expanded clonally by week 6.

Patients who had autoimmune disease history or got systemic immunosuppression were left out. Points on this clone: Its specificity is unknown.

This material consisted of CD4+ or CD8+ T cells sorted from blood, taken in a trial of the OX40 agonist ivuxolimab. The V gene is TRBV19, the J gene TRBJ2-3; 7 nucleotides match TRBD1. The sequence was obtained from an adult with an advanced solid tumor such as melanoma, head and neck, liver or kidney cancer. CDR3 protein: CASSIGQGHTDTQYF. CDR3 sequence (DNA): TGTGCCAGTAGTATAGGACAGGGCCACACAGATACGCAGTATTTT.